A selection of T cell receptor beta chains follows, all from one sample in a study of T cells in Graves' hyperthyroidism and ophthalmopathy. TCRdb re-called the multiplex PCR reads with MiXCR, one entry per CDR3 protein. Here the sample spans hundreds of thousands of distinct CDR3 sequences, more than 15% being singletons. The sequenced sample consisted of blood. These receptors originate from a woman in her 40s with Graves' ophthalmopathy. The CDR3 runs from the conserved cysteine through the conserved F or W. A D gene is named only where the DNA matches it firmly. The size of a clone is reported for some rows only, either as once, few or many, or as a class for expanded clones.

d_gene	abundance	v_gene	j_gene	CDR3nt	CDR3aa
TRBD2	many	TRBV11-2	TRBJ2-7	TGTGCCAGCAGCTTAAGGGAGGGGACCCTCTACGAGCAGTACTTC	CASSLREGTLYEQYF
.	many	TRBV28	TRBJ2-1	TGTGCCAGCAGTACACTAGTTTCTGAGCAGTTCTTC	CASSTLVSEQFF
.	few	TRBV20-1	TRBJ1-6	TGCAGTGCTAGTTTGGGGGGCTCCTATAATTCACCCCTCCACTTT	CSASLGGSYNSPLHF
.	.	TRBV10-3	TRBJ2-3	TGTGCCATCAGTGCTGGCACAGATACGCAGTATTTT	CAISAGTDTQYF
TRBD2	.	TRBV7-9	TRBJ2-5	TGTGCCAGCAGCTTAGACGGAGCGGGGGAGTACCAAGAGACCCAGTACTTC	CASSLDGAGEYQETQYF
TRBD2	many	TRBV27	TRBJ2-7	TGTGCCAGCAGTTCCCAGCGGGAGGGCCTCCACGAGCAGTACTTC	CASSSQREGLHEQYF
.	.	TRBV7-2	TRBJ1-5	TGTGCCAGCAGCTTATGGGGCGGGGGCGATCAGCCCCAGCATTTT	CASSLWGGGDQPQHF
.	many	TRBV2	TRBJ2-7	TGTGCCAGCAGGGACGTAGACGAGCAGTACTTC	CASRDVDEQYF
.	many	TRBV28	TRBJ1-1	TGTGCCAGCAGTTTATCGCCTGGTAGGGCTTTCTTT	CASSLSPGRAFF
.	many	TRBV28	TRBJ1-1	TGTGCCAGCACGGAAGGAGCGAACACTGAAGCTTTCTTT	CASTEGANTEAFF
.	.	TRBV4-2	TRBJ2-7	TGTGCCAGCAGCCGCCTCCCGACAGCGAGCTCCTACGAGCAGTACTTC	CASSRLPTASSYEQYF
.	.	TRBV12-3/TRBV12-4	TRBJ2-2	TGTGCCAGCGGAATCCGTGGAGTACGAGGGACGGCATCGGGGGAGCTGTTTTTT	CASGIRGVRGTASGELFF
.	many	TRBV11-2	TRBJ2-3	TGTGCCAGCAGCTTTACCGGGGCCCCTGCGACAGATACGCAGTATTTT	CASSFTGAPATDTQYF
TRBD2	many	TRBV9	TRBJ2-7	TGTGCCAGCAGCGGAGCGGGAGGGCCTGGGTGGAGCTACGAGCAGTACTTC	CASSGAGGPGWSYEQYF
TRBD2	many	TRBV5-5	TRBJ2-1	TGTGCCAGCAGGGGACTAGCGTACTACAATGAGCAGTTCTTC	CASRGLAYYNEQFF
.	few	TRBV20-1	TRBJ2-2	TGCAGTGCTAGAGATGGGCCTAACCAATGGACCGGGGAGCTGTTTTTT	CSARDGPNQWTGELFF
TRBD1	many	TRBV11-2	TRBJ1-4	TGTGCCAGCAGCCTCAGACAGGGAGTGAATGAAAAACTGTTTTTT	CASSLRQGVNEKLFF
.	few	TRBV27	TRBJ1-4	TGTGCCAGCAGTTTAAATTGGGGTCTTGAAAAACTGTTTTTT	CASSLNWGLEKLFF
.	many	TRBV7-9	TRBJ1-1	TGTGCCAGCAGCTCCCGCCTTGGAAACACTGAAGCTTTCTTT	CASSSRLGNTEAFF
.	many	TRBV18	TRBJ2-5	TGTGCCAGCTCCCCTTCTACAGAGACCCAGTACTTC	CASSPSTETQYF
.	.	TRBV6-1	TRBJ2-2	TGTGCCAGCTTCCGGGACTCAGACGGGCCCGGGGAGCTGTTTTTT	CASFRDSDGPGELFF
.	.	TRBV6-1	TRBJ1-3	TGTGCCAGCAATCGGATACTCTTCGGGGGTGGTGGAAACACCATATATTTT	CASNRILFGGGGNTIYF
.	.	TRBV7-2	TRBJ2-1	TGTGCCAGCAGCTTAGGACGGGACACACCGTGGAATGAGCAGTTCTTC	CASSLGRDTPWNEQFF
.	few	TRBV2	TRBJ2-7	TGTGCCAGCCGACGGGACGCCTCCTACGAGCAGTACTTC	CASRRDASYEQYF
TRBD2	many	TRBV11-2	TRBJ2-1	TGTGCCAGCAGGGGTTATAGCGGGGGCCTCGGGGAGCAGTTCTTC	CASRGYSGGLGEQFF
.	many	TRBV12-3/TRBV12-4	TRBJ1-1	TGTGCCAGCAGTAAACACGGGCCAGCGAGAGGGACTGAAGCTTTCTTT	CASSKHGPARGTEAFF
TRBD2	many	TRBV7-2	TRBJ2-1	TGTGCCAGCAGCGGAACTAGCGGGGGCCGCGCACGCAATGAGCAGTTCTTC	CASSGTSGGRARNEQFF
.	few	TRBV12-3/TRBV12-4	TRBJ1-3	TGTGCCAGCAGACGGACAACCTCTGGAAACACCATATATTTT	CASRRTTSGNTIYF
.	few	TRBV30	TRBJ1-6	TGTGCCTGGCGCACCTTCAAGGGCAGGGGAGGGTCACCCCTCCACTTT	CAWRTFKGRGGSPLHF
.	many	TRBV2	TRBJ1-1	TGTGCCAGCAGTGCCCCCCGAGGAGGGTCCACTGAAGCTTTCTTT	CASSAPRGGSTEAFF
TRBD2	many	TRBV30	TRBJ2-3	TGTGCCTGGACTATAGGACTAGCGGCTAGCACAGATACGCAGTATTTT	CAWTIGLAASTDTQYF
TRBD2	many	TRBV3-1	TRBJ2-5	TGTGCCAGCAGCCTGGCTGGGGGGACTAACCAAGAGACCCAGTACTTC	CASSLAGGTNQETQYF
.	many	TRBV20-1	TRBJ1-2	TGCAGTGCTAGGGTTGAGACAGGATTCCGCTATGGCTACACCTTC	CSARVETGFRYGYTF
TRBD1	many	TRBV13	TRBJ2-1	TGTGCCAGCAGCCCGCGGACAGGCTACAATGAGCAGTTCTTC	CASSPRTGYNEQFF
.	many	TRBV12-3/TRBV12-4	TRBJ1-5	TGTGCCAGCAGCCCGGGACGGAGTAGCAATCAGCCCCAGCATTTT	CASSPGRSSNQPQHF
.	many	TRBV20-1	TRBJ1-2	TGCAGTGCTACCCCACAGGCGATCTATGGCTACACCTTC	CSATPQAIYGYTF
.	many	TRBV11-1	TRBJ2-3	TGTGCCAGCAGCCAAGAGATTAGCTTAGGTACGCAGTATTTT	CASSQEISLGTQYF
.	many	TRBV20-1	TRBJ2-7	TGCAGTGCGCGGACGGGAAGCTCCTACGAGCAGTACTTC	CSARTGSSYEQYF
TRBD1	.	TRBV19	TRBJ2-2	TGTGCCAGTAGTATTACGGTGACAGGGAGAACCGGGGAGCTGTTTTTT	CASSITVTGRTGELFF
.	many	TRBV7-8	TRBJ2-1	TGTGCCAGCAGCTATACCCTAGGAGGGAGCTCCTACAATGAGCAGTTCTTC	CASSYTLGGSSYNEQFF
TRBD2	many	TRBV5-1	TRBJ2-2	TGCGCCAGCAGCTTGACTAGCGGGAGAGGGGAGCTGTTTTTT	CASSLTSGRGELFF
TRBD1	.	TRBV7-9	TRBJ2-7	TGTGCCAGCAGCGTGGGACAGGGGCAAAACGAGCAGTACTTC	CASSVGQGQNEQYF